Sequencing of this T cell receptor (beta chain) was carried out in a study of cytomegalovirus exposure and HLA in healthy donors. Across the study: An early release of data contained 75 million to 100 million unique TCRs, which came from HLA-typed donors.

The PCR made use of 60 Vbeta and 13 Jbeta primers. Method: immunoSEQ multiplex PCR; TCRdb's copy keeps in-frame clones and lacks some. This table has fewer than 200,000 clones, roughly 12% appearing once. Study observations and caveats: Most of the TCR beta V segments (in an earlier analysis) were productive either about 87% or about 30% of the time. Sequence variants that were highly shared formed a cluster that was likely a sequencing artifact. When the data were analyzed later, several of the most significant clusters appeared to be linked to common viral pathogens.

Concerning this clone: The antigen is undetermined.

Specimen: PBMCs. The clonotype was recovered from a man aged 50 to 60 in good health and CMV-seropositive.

For the CDR3, the DNA is TGTGCCAGCAGTTTACCGGGGTTCGGAAACACCATATATTTT. Translating it yields CASSLPGFGNTIYF. The V and J genes are TRBV28 and TRBJ1-3; no definite D call. Germline CDR1 reads MDHEN; CDR2 reads SYDVKM. The CDR3 contains 14 residues. V gave up 2 bases and J gave up 4 bases, with 9 bases separating them.